This TCR beta chain was recovered during a study of human T cells and chemical hapten exposure. Study as a whole: Patch tests applied 0.01% DPC to the upper back, read at 6 days. There were per-sample TCR yield variations, arising mainly from small pooled library volume differences.

TCRdb re-called the RACE reads with MiXCR, one entry per CDR3 protein. Of about 180,000 distinct CDR3 sequences listed, roughly 30% were seen once; the top ten hold nearly 3%. The CDR3 sequence is 12 residues long. V was trimmed by 0 bases and J by 5 bases, leaving 7 bases between them. The germline CDR1 and CDR2 sequences are DFQATT and SNEGSKA (reference sequence). As to this clonotype: Its antigen is unidentified.

Study observations and caveats: Among expanded TCRs, significantly more large CDR3 similarity clusters formed than among controls.

Noted time point: pre-sensitization, week 0. Noted treatment: therapeutic diphenylcyclopropenone sensitization with weekly scalp DPC. This clonotype was sampled from a woman in her 30s with alopecia areata. Some clones in this sample may be carry-over from other donors' samples. The V and J genes are TRBV20-1 and TRBJ2-5; D remains ambiguous. Sequenced material: whole blood, taken in connection with sensitization to the hapten diphenylcyclopropenone (DPC). The CDR3 DNA reads TGCAGTGCTAGAGATCACGGGGAGACCCAGTACTTC. This gives the protein CSARDHGETQYF.